This is a list of T cell receptor beta chains from one sample in a study of cytomegalovirus exposure and HLA in healthy donors. Some clones are missing from TCRdb's copy, which holds only in-frame ones; the method was immunoSEQ multiplex PCR. This sample has about 170,000 clones, with about 79% found just once. Material: PBMCs. These TCRs come from a woman in her forties or fifties in good health and CMV-seropositive. The CDR3 runs from the conserved cysteine through the conserved F or W. Each record gives: D gene, clone size, J gene, V gene, CDR3 protein, CDR3 DNA. The D gene is left open where the match is weak. Not all rows give a size; the values are once, few, many and, for expanded clones, a class.

>TRBD1|.|TRBJ2-7|TRBV9
CASSVSPFDRDRAYEQYF
TGTGCCAGCAGCGTAAGCCCTTTTGACAGGGATAGGGCCTACGAGCAGTACTTC
>.|.|TRBJ1-2|TRBV27
CASSITGHYGYTF
TGTGCCAGCAGCATAACAGGGCACTATGGCTACACCTTC
>.|few|TRBJ1-1|TRBV30
CAWKGGSTEAFF
TGTGCCTGGAAGGGGGGGAGCACTGAAGCTTTCTTT
>TRBD1|.|TRBJ1-2|TRBV29-1
CSVGLTGAWGYTF
TGCAGCGTTGGATTAACAGGGGCTTGGGGCTACACCTTC
>.|.|TRBJ1-4|TRBV15
CATSPRRDFNEKLFF
TGTGCCACCAGCCCACGACGGGACTTTAATGAAAAACTGTTTTTT
>.|.|TRBJ2-5|TRBV25-1
CASSERAGQHQETQYF
TGTGCCAGCAGTGAAAGAGCGGGACAACACCAAGAGACCCAGTACTTC
>.|once|TRBJ2-7|TRBV27
CASSTMGGLKYEQYF
TGTGCCAGCAGCACGATGGGGGGGCTCAAGTACGAGCAGTACTTC
>.|.|TRBJ2-5|TRBV5-8
CASSLAGGTETQYF
TGTGCCAGCAGCTTGGCCGGCGGTACAGAGACCCAGTACTTC
>TRBD1|.|TRBJ2-7|TRBV6-5
CASSSGQGSSYEQYF
TGTGCCAGCAGTTCGGGACAGGGGAGCTCCTACGAGCAGTACTTC
>.|few|TRBJ2-1|TRBV9
CASSLPHGSSYNEQFF
TGTGCCAGCAGCTTGCCTCATGGGAGCTCCTACAATGAGCAGTTCTTC
>.|.|TRBJ1-3|TRBV5-4
CASRSFGGRNTIYF
TGTGCCAGCCGTTCCTTTGGGGGGAGAAACACCATATATTTT
>.|.|TRBJ1-3|TRBV7-2
CASSPWGLRGNTIYF
TGTGCCAGCAGCCCGTGGGGGCTTCGTGGAAACACCATATATTTT
>TRBD1|.|TRBJ1-1|TRBV15
CATSRHATGEVEAFF
TGTGCCACCAGCAGACACGCGACAGGGGAAGTTGAAGCTTTCTTT
>TRBD1|few|TRBJ1-1|TRBV28
CASRTPGQGWNTEAFF
TGTGCCAGCAGGACCCCCGGACAGGGGTGGAACACTGAAGCTTTCTTT
>TRBD1|.|TRBJ2-3|TRBV19
CASSVRQGGDTQYF
TGTGCCAGTAGTGTCCGACAGGGTGGAGATACGCAGTATTTT
>.|.|TRBJ1-4|TRBV6-1
CASSVFAPGKLFF
TGTGCCAGCAGTGTTTTCGCACCCGGAAAACTGTTTTTT
>TRBD2|.|TRBJ2-5|TRBV2
CASSNGRAGETQYF
TGTGCCAGCAGTAACGGGAGGGCTGGGGAGACCCAGTACTTC
>TRBD1|.|TRBJ1-6|TRBV10-3
CAISRDRTNSPLHF
TGTGCCATCAGTAGGGACAGGACTAATTCACCCCTCCACTTT
>TRBD1|.|TRBJ2-7|TRBV28
CASRYPGDRGNEQYF
TGTGCCAGCAGATACCCCGGGGACAGGGGCAACGAGCAGTACTTC
>TRBD1|.|TRBJ1-1|TRBV2
CASSGKRTGQGTEAFF
TGTGCCAGCAGTGGTAAAAGGACAGGTCAAGGCACTGAAGCTTTCTTT
>.|.|TRBJ1-1|TRBV29-1
CSVESGEGVFF
TGCAGCGTTGAGTCGGGGGAGGGGGTTTTCTTT
>.|few|TRBJ2-1|TRBV30
CAWSVTGPRDEQFF
TGTGCCTGGAGTGTTACAGGGCCGAGGGATGAGCAGTTCTTC
>.|.|TRBJ2-7|TRBV7-2
CASSLGGEPYEQYF
TGTGCCAGCAGCTTAGGGGGGGAACCCTACGAGCAGTACTTC
>TRBD1|.|TRBJ1-1|TRBV4-3
CASSQGEAGGNEAFF
TGCGCCAGCAGCCAGGGGGAGGCAGGGGGCAATGAAGCTTTCTTT
>TRBD1|.|TRBJ1-2|TRBV7-7
CASSLFSGTVYGYTF
TGTGCTAGCAGCTTATTCTCCGGGACAGTTTATGGCTACACCTTC
>.|.|TRBJ2-3|TRBV28
CASSSRYTQYF
TGTGCCAGCAGTTCTAGATATACGCAGTATTTT
>.|few|TRBJ2-7|TRBV6-1
CASLRGTYEQYF
TGTGCCAGCCTCAGGGGCACCTACGAGCAGTACTTC
>TRBD1|.|TRBJ2-7|TRBV6-5
CASSPGQGLYEQYF
TGTGCCTCCTCCCCGGGACAGGGACTCTACGAGCAGTACTTC
>TRBD1|.|TRBJ1-2|TRBV29-1
CSVGTGLYGYTF
TGCAGCGTGGGGACAGGGCTCTATGGCTACACCTTC
>TRBD1|.|TRBJ2-3|TRBV9
CASSVGGQGWSTDTQYF
TGTGCCAGCAGCGTAGGGGGACAGGGATGGAGCACAGATACGCAGTATTTT
>TRBD1|once|TRBJ1-1|TRBV7-2
CASSFYGTGNTEAFF
TGTGCCAGCAGCTTCTATGGGACAGGGAACACTGAAGCTTTCTTT
>.|once|TRBJ2-2|TRBV4-3
CASSQLTRVTGELFF
TGCGCCAGCAGCCAACTAACCAGGGTCACCGGGGAGCTGTTTTTT
>.|.|TRBJ1-4|TRBV27
CASSILPGRGAVEKLFF
TGTGCCAGCAGTATACTGCCCGGGAGGGGGGCGGTTGAAAAACTGTTTTTT
>.|.|TRBJ1-2|TRBV4-3
CASSPRPRGFYGYTF
TGCGCCAGCAGCCCCCGTCCCAGGGGCTTCTATGGCTACACCTTC
>TRBD1|.|TRBJ1-4|TRBV18
CATKVGQGTTNEKLFF
TGTGCCACCAAGGTGGGACAGGGGACAACTAATGAAAAACTGTTTTTT
>.|.|TRBJ1-1|TRBV27
CASSLHRGTEAFF
TGTGCCAGCAGTTTACATCGGGGAACTGAAGCTTTCTTT
>.|.|TRBJ2-1|TRBV6-5
CASRDPGVGEQFF
TGTGCCAGCAGGGATCCGGGGGTCGGTGAGCAGTTCTTC
>TRBD1|.|TRBJ2-7|TRBV2
CASRQGEVSYEQYF
TGTGCCAGCAGACAGGGGGAGGTATCCTACGAGCAGTACTTC
>.|.|TRBJ1-5|TRBV18
CASSPADSNQPQHF
TGTGCCAGCTCACCGGCAGATAGCAATCAGCCCCAGCATTTT
>.|.|TRBJ1-1|TRBV19
CASAGYTEAFF
TGTGCCAGCGCCGGGTACACTGAAGCTTTCTTT
>.|.|TRBJ1-1|TRBV19
CASTNPATSAFF
TGTGCCAGTACCAATCCCGCGACTTCAGCTTTCTTT
>TRBD1|few|TRBJ1-5|TRBV5-5
CASSNRQGGNQPQHF
TGTGCCAGCAGCAACCGACAGGGAGGCAATCAGCCCCAGCATTTT
>.|.|TRBJ2-1|TRBV4-3
CASSQEYSSYNEQFF
TGCGCCAGCAGCCAAGAGTATAGCTCCTACAATGAGCAGTTCTTC
>TRBD1|few|TRBJ2-7|TRBV4-1
CASSQGTGPPSSYEQYF
TGCGCCAGCAGCCAAGGGACAGGGCCCCCCAGCTCCTACGAGCAGTACTTC
>TRBD1|.|TRBJ2-7|TRBV5-4
CASSPLDRVDEQYF
TGTGCCAGCAGCCCCCTGGACAGGGTCGACGAGCAGTACTTC
>TRBD2|.|TRBJ2-5|TRBV29-1
CSVGQTSGRVGETQYF
TGCAGCGTTGGCCAGACTAGCGGGAGGGTCGGAGAGACCCAGTACTTC
>.|.|TRBJ2-5|TRBV7-8
CASSLQGQFGETQYF
TGTGCCAGCAGCTTACAGGGCCAGTTTGGAGAGACCCAGTACTTC
>.|.|TRBJ2-5|TRBV6-1
CASSEGRQVGTQYF
TGTGCCAGCAGTGAAGGGAGGCAGGTGGGGACCCAGTACTTC
>.|.|TRBJ1-6|TRBV2
CASSDIGGSPLHF
TGTGCCAGCAGTGACATCGGGGGTTCACCCCTCCACTTT
>.|once|TRBJ2-1|TRBV7-9
CASSLKLNEQFF
TGTGCCAGCAGCTTAAAACTCAATGAGCAGTTCTTC